What follows are 32 T cell receptor beta chains derived from one specimen sequenced in a study of shared clonotypes between healthy human individuals. Using immunoSEQ multiplex PCR, the repertoire was profiled, and TCRdb retains in-frame clones only, with some absent. Among fewer than 1.8 million clones listed, about 98.5% were seen once. Specimen: naive CD4+ T cells sorted from blood. Documented subset: CD45RA+ positively selected. The receptors were gathered from a man aged 30 to 39 in good health.

The V and J genes are TRBV27 and TRBJ2-7; D uncertain. Trimming left V 5 bases short and J 6 bases short, with 17 bases between. CDR1 is MNHEY, CDR2 SMNVEV, per germline (reference sequence). The CDR3 contains 14 residues. The CDR3 loop reads CASSAQVLKSEQYF. In DNA, the CDR3 is TGTGCCAGCAGTGCCCAGGTATTGAAAAGCGAGCAGTACTTC.

This sequence joins TRBV5-1 and TRBJ2-5; 8 bases align to TRBD1. This CDR3 comprises 14 residues. Germline V gene sequence: CDR1 SGHRS, CDR2 YFSETQ. Losses at the gene ends were 4 bases for V and 5 bases for J; bases not matched to a gene: 7. CDR3: CASSKPGGAETQYF. Written as DNA, the CDR3 is TGCGCCAGCAGCAAACCAGGGGGCGCGGAGACCCAGTACTTC.

About this clone: The limits of the CDR3 on the DNA are not certain, so only TCRdb's listed CDR3 is given. The V call is TRBV2, the J call TRBJ2-7; the table's D call of TRBD1 was not tested on the DNA. Germline CDR1 and CDR2: SNHLY and FYNNEI. From its first to its last residue, the CDR3 has 14 amino acids. CDR3: CATTSSLVGQGIYF.

The V and J genes are TRBV4-1 and TRBJ2-3; 12 nucleotides agree with TRBD2. Germline V CDR1 and CDR2: MGHRA, YSYEKL. The trim removed 1 base at V and 3 bases at J, leaving 8 bases unmatched. This CDR3 has 18 residues. Here the CDR3 reads CASSQVMTSGRLTDTQYF. The CDR3 region has the DNA TGCGCCAGCAGCCAAGTCATGACTAGCGGGAGATTGACAGATACGCAGTATTTT.

The chain combines TRBV5-4 with TRBJ2-2, with D perhaps TRBD2 (6 bases). This CDR3 spans 16 amino acids. Per germline, CDR1 SGHNT and CDR2 YYREEE (reference sequence). V shed 3 bases and J shed 4 bases, with 16 bases lying between them. The CDR3 coding sequence is TGTGCCAGCAGCTCATTTATAGGAGGGATCACCGGGGAGCTGTTTTTT. Protein: CASSSFIGGITGELFF. The full variable domain, rest sourced from reference TRBV5-4 and TRBJ2-2, is ETGVTQSPTHLIKTRGQQVTLRCSSQSGHNTVSWYQQALGQGPQFIFQYYREEENGRGNFPPRFSGLQFPNYSSELNVNALELDDSALYLCASSSFIGGITGELFFGEGSRLTVL.

This clone was counted a single time. The chain recombines TRBV28 with TRBJ2-7; 12 nucleotides agree with TRBD1. Germline CDR1 and CDR2: MDHEN and SYDVKM. J was trimmed by 4 bases and V by 9 bases; bases with no gene match: 7. CDR3 length: 14 residues. In DNA, the CDR3 is TGTGCCAGTAGGAGGGACAGGGGGCTATACGAGCAGTACTTC. Its translation is CASRRDRGLYEQYF.

In nucleotides, the CDR3 is TGTGCCAGCAGATTGCATACAGGGACTGGAAACACCATATATTTT. Encoded protein: CASRLHTGTGNTIYF. V gene TRBV5-5 combines with J gene TRBJ1-3; tentatively, D is TRBD1 (6 bases). The CDR3 extends over 15 amino acids. The germline V gene has CDR1 SGHKS and CDR2 YYEKEE (reference sequence). The ends were cut back, 5 bases at V and 2 bases at J, with 14 bases in the middle.

V and J are TRBV7-2 and TRBJ1-5; D gene unclear. Trimming took off 0 bases at V and 7 bases at J, with 10 bases between the two ends. CDR1 and CDR2 (germline): SGHTA, FQGNSA. The CDR3 length is 14 residues. For the CDR3, the DNA is TGTGCCAGCAGCTTAGCGGGAGGTGGGCAGCCCCAGCATTTT. It yields the protein CASSLAGGGQPQHF.

The table lists this clone with a count of one. This chain connects TRBV5-1 to TRBJ1-1; no firm D call. The CDR3 contains 15 residues. Germline values: CDR1 SGHRS, CDR2 YFSETQ. Trimming cost V 0 bases and J 4 bases, with 13 bases left between them. This CDR3 reads CASSLVGTEGTEAFF. For the CDR3, the DNA is TGCGCCAGCAGCTTGGTTGGCACGGAGGGCACTGAAGCTTTCTTT.

In its sample, this clone was seen a few times. The V call is TRBV29-1, the J call TRBJ2-2, with 7 positions matching TRBD1. The CDR3 is 14 residues long. Trimming took 5 bases from V and 6 from J; bases not matched to a gene: 9. Germline lookup yields CDR1 SQVTM and CDR2 ANQGSEA. CDR3 nucleotide sequence: TGCAGCGTTATGGGACAGTTCTTGTCCGGGGAGCTGTTTTTT. Translated, it gives CSVMGQFLSGELFF.

CDR3 sequence reads: CASSFYASYEQYF. The CDR3 nucleotides read TGCGCCAGCAGCTTTTACGCCTCCTACGAGCAGTACTTC. The chain couples TRBV5-1 to TRBJ2-7; D unresolved. V lost 2 bases to trimming and J lost 0 bases, with 6 bases between them. This CDR3 contains 13 residues. Germline CDR1 and CDR2: SGHRS and YFSETQ.

This sequence joins TRBV7-8 and TRBJ2-1; 11 bases fit TRBD2. The CDR3 is 18 amino acids. Losses at the gene ends were 3 bases for V and 3 bases for J; bases not matched to a gene: 10. Germline V lookup: CDR1 SGHVS, CDR2 FQNEAQ. Written as DNA, the CDR3 is TGTGCCAGCAGCTTTAGGCTCAAGGGACTAGCGGACTACAATGAGCAGTTCTTC. It translates to CASSFRLKGLADYNEQFF. The entire variable domain, with the rest obtained from reference TRBV7-8 and TRBJ2-1, is as follows: GAGVSQSPRYKVAKRGQDVALRCDPISGHVSLFWYQQALGQGPEFLTYFQNEAQLDKSGLPSDRFFAERPEGSVSTLKIQRTQQEDSAVYLCASSFRLKGLADYNEQFFGPGTRLTVL.

The V and J genes are TRBV6-5 and TRBJ2-7; unclear D gene. The CDR3 extends over 15 amino acids. From germline, CDR1 is MNHEY and CDR2 SVGAGI. Trimming left V 0 bases short and J 3 bases short, with 12 bases between. The CDR3 DNA follows: TGTGCCAGCAGTTACTCCAAGGGCCAGTTCTACGAGCAGTACTTC. This translates into CASSYSKGQFYEQYF.

The chain has TRBV28 and TRBJ1-5; D gene uncertain. V lost 1 base to trimming and J lost 11 bases, with 12 bases between them. The CDR3 is made up of 13 amino acids. Per the germline V gene, CDR1 is MDHEN and CDR2 is SYDVKM. The CDR3 DNA follows: TGTGCCAGCAGTTTATCGTCGGGTCGGACCCAGCATTTT. Protein sequence: CASSLSSGRTQHF.

This chain connects TRBV28 to TRBJ2-7; 15 positions match TRBD2. With 7 bases clipped from V and 1 base from J, the junction kept 8 bases outside the gene matches. Germline CDR1 and CDR2: MDHEN and SYDVKM. This CDR3 spans 17 amino acids. The CDR3 region is CASIGLAGGPGSYEQYF. CDR3 in DNA: TGTGCCAGCATTGGACTAGCGGGAGGGCCGGGGTCCTACGAGCAGTACTTC.

This chain uses TRBV6-1 with TRBJ1-5, with 10 positions matching TRBD1. CDR3 length: 14 amino acids. J gave up 6 bases and V 6 bases, and 5 bases lay outside the gene matches. Per the germline V gene, CDR1 is MNHNS and CDR2 is SASEGT. The CDR3 is CASSRDRGVQPQHF. The CDR3, as DNA: TGTGCCAGCAGCCGGGACAGGGGTGTTCAGCCCCAGCATTTT.

V usage is TRBV14 and J usage is TRBJ2-7; TRBD2 agrees at 12 bases. The CDR3 consists of 15 residues. Germline lookup yields CDR1 SGHDN and CDR2 FVKESK. J was trimmed by 4 bases and V by 4 bases; bases with no gene match: 5. CDR3 nucleotide sequence: TGTGCCAGCAGCCCATGGACTAGCGGGACTTACGAGCAGTACTTC. This codes for CASSPWTSGTYEQYF. The entire variable domain, with the rest obtained from reference TRBV14 and TRBJ2-7, is as follows: EAGVTQFPSHSVIEKGQTVTLRCDPISGHDNLYWYRRVMGKEIKFLLHFVKESKQDESGMPNNRFLAERTGGTYSTLKVQPAELEDSGVYFCASSPWTSGTYEQYFGPGTRLTVT.

V gene TRBV6-5 combines with J gene TRBJ1-2; D is possibly TRBD1 (5 bases). Germline V CDR1 and CDR2: MNHEY, SVGAGI. CDR3 length: 14 amino acids. Trimming shortened V by 6 bases and J by 7 bases, and 18 bases separated the two germline ends. The CDR3 protein is CASSLGPGQGGYTF. The CDR3 DNA sequence: TGTGCCAGCAGCCTCGGCCCGGGGCAGGGTGGCTACACCTTC.

J is TRBJ2-7 and V is TRBV18; 8 bases fit TRBD2. In germline, CDR1 is KGHSH, CDR2 LQKENI. V shed 3 bases, J shed 3 bases, and the junction held 7 bases outside the gene matches. This CDR3 has 15 amino acids. In DNA, the CDR3 is TGTGCCAGCTCACCGAGCGGGAGTAATTTCTACGAGCAGTACTTC. Its translation: CASSPSGSNFYEQYF.

The V and J genes are TRBV10-3 and TRBJ2-7, with 12 bases lining up with TRBD1. CDR3 length: 11 residues. Trimming took 6 bases from V and 11 from J; bases not matched to a gene: 2. Looked up from germline, CDR1 is ENHRY and CDR2 is SYGVKD. In DNA form, the CDR3 reads TGTGCCATCAGGGGGACAGGGGGCGAGTACTTC. It encodes CAIRGTGGEYF.

The V gene is TRBV28, the J gene TRBJ2-1, with 10 bases identical to TRBD1. The CDR3 is made up of 14 amino acids. V gave up 6 bases and J gave up 6 bases; unmatched junction bases: 5. Germline assignment: CDR1 MDHEN and CDR2 SYDVKM. CDR3 protein: CASRDRTGGNEQFF. The CDR3 DNA sequence: TGTGCCAGCAGGGACAGGACAGGGGGCAATGAGCAGTTCTTC.

This rearrangement joins TRBV5-4 to TRBJ2-2; D possibly corresponds to TRBD2 (7 bases). Between the trimmed V and J ends, which lost 4 bases and 4 bases, there was a span of 17 bases. Germline assignment: CDR1 SGHNT and CDR2 YYREEE (reference sequence). The CDR3 sequence is 16 residues long. The CDR3 DNA follows: TGTGCCAGCAGCCCGACGGGGGGCGGTATCACCGGGGAGCTGTTTTTT. It specifies CASSPTGGGITGELFF.

The V call is TRBV4-3, the J call TRBJ1-4; 8 bases map to TRBD1. J was trimmed by 8 bases and V by 4 bases; bases with no gene match: 6. CDR1 LGHNA and CDR2 YSLEER come from the germline V gene. The CDR3 has 14 residues. DNA for the CDR3: TGCGCCAGCAGCCGGACGCGACAGGGGGAAAAACTGTTTTTT. Its protein product is CASSRTRQGEKLFF.

For the CDR3, the DNA is TGTGCCAGCAGCCAAGGGGGCAGAGGGGAACTAGCGGGAGCCCCGGACTTATACGAGCAGTACTTC. Translation gives CASSQGGRGELAGAPDLYEQYF. The J gene is TRBJ2-7, the V gene TRBV14; 11 nucleotides agree with TRBD2. Germline values: CDR1 SGHDN, CDR2 FVKESK. The trim removed 1 base at V and 4 bases at J, leaving 24 bases unmatched. There are 22 residues in the CDR3.

The chain combines TRBV18 with TRBJ2-5; D ambiguous. V shed 0 bases and J shed 5 bases, with 7 bases lying between them. The CDR3 has 13 residues. Germline V CDR1 and CDR2: KGHSH, LQKENI. The CDR3 sequence: CASSPPGYETQYF. CDR3 bases: TGTGCCAGCTCACCACCGGGGTATGAGACCCAGTACTTC.

This rearrangement joins TRBV11-2 to TRBJ2-1; 10 bases fit TRBD1. J gave up 10 bases and V 5 bases, and 14 bases lay outside the gene matches. The V gene's germline CDR1 is SGHAT and CDR2 FQNNGV. The CDR3 is 16 residues long. This CDR3 reads CASSPGGTGAPREQFF. The CDR3 bases are TGTGCCAGCAGCCCCGGGGGGACAGGGGCTCCTAGAGAGCAGTTCTTC.

The genes are TRBV10-3 and TRBJ2-3; 10 bases fit TRBD2. Germline loops: CDR1 ENHRY, CDR2 SYGVKD. The CDR3 totals 12 residues. Losses at the gene ends were 11 bases for V and 3 bases for J; bases not matched to a gene: 2. The CDR3 DNA follows: TGTGCCTCTAGCGGGAGAACAGATACGCAGTATTTT. Protein: CASSGRTDTQYF.

This chain joins TRBV5-1 and TRBJ1-2; the match to TRBD1 covers 9 bases. CDR3 length: 16 residues. J lost 3 bases, V lost 0 bases, and 6 bases had no gene match. Germline V lookup: CDR1 SGHRS, CDR2 YFSETQ. The CDR3 DNA reads TGCGCCAGCAGCTTGGCTCCGGGACAGGGTGACTATGGCTACACCTTC. Translated, it gives CASSLAPGQGDYGYTF.

V gene TRBV7-3 combines with J gene TRBJ2-5; D might be TRBD2 (7 bases). Looked up from germline, CDR1 is SGHTA and CDR2 is FQGTGA. The CDR3 extends over 14 amino acids. With 5 bases removed from V and 4 bases from J, the gap between germline ends came to 14 bases. The chain's CDR3 is CASSKGGGTETQYF. In DNA, the CDR3 is TGTGCCAGCAGCAAAGGGGGAGGGACAGAGACCCAGTACTTC.

This rearrangement joins TRBV2 to TRBJ1-5, with 7 bases fitting TRBD1. The CDR3 runs 15 residues. V was pared by 4 bases and J by 2 bases, with 5 bases of the junction left unmatched. Germline assignment: CDR1 SNHLY and CDR2 FYNNEI. The CDR3 is CASSVGQGGNQPQHF. The CDR3 nucleotides read TGTGCCAGCAGTGTTGGGCAGGGGGGCAATCAGCCCCAGCATTTT.

The chain's CDR3 is CASSLGVAAFDTQYF. In nucleotides, the CDR3 is TGTGCCAGCAGCCTCGGGGTAGCGGCCTTTGATACGCAGTATTTT. The chain carries TRBV9 and TRBJ2-3; D is possibly TRBD2 (6 bases). The CDR3 totals 15 residues. V was shortened by 4 bases and J by 6 bases, with 18 bases between the two germline ends. Germline-derived CDR1 and CDR2 are SGDLS and YYNGEE.

In this sample, this clone turned up once. This sequence joins TRBV7-8 and TRBJ1-4, with D perhaps matching TRBD1 (6 bases). Between the trimmed V and J ends, which lost 1 base and 14 bases, there was a span of 23 bases. The CDR3 sequence is 16 residues long. The V gene's germline CDR1 is SGHVS and CDR2 FQNEAQ. The CDR3 DNA is TGTGCCAGCAGCTTAGGGTACAGGGCTCCACTAATGCAGCTGTTTTTT. Protein sequence: CASSLGYRAPLMQLFF.